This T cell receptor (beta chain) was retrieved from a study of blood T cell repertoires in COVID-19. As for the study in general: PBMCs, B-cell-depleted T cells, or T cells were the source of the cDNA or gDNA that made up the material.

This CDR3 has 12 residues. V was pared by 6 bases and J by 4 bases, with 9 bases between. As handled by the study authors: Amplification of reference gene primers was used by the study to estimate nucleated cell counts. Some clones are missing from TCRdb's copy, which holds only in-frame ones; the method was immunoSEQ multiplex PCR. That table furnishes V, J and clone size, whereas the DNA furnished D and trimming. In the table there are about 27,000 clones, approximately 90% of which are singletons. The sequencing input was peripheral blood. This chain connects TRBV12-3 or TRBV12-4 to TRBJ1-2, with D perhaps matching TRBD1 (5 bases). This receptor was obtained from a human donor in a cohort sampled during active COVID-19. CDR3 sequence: CASRGGGYGYTF. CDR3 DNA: TGTGCCAGCAGGGGGGGAGGCTATGGCTACACCTTC.